This is a list of T cell receptor beta chains from one sample in a study of T-cell reconstitution after alpha-beta-depleted transplantation in children. TCRdb re-called the PCR reads through MiXCR, storing one row per CDR3 protein. The top ten clones hold about 28% of a sample with about 900,000 distinct CDR3 sequences, roughly 31% of them seen once. Sequenced material: PBMCs, mostly from graft donor cells, taken 360 days after TCRalphabeta/CD19-depleted stem cell transplant. These receptor sequences come from a boy under three years old who had a stem cell transplant for SCID, so the T cells may come from the graft donor. The conserved cysteine and the conserved F or W are not part of the CDR3 here. Fields, in order: J gene, clone size, V gene, CDR3 protein. Clone size is given for some rows only: seen once, a few or many times, or a class if the clone is expanded.

TRBJ1-1,few,TRBV5-1,ASSGGQGARNTEAF
TRBJ2-5,few,TRBV15,ATSRGPGGETQY
TRBJ1-4,-,TRBV12-3/TRBV12-4,ASSPRGGGQGSEKLF
TRBJ2-3,-,TRBV12-3/TRBV12-4,ASSLGLGTPGRADTQY
TRBJ2-5,-,TRBV29-1,SVEWGPNLQETQY
TRBJ1-1,few,TRBV12-5,ASGPEGSDTEAF
TRBJ2-7,-,TRBV14,ASSQDLVAEQY
TRBJ2-3,few,TRBV28,ASSFGTSLTDTQY
TRBJ2-3,few,TRBV29-1,SVVSGGAKDTQY
TRBJ2-1,few,TRBV12-3/TRBV12-4,ASSPRAQDNEQF
TRBJ2-1,-,TRBV12-3/TRBV12-4,ASRRTSRNEQF
TRBJ1-1,-,TRBV12-3/TRBV12-4,ASSLRPRNTEAF
TRBJ2-5,few,TRBV28,ASSFVEPQETQY
TRBJ1-5,-,TRBV28,ASRAPGQGSNQPQH
TRBJ2-3,few,TRBV29-1,SVEFGDSPLTDTQY
TRBJ2-2,-,TRBV4-1,ASSQVGAGGHLRRGTGELF
TRBJ2-5,-,TRBV3-1,ASSQTVPGQGMETQY
TRBJ2-3,-,TRBV5-1,ASSPVPTDTQY
TRBJ2-1,-,TRBV12-3/TRBV12-4,ASIPPWDRGYNEQF
TRBJ1-2,-,TRBV6-1,ASRSDGTNYGYT
TRBJ2-3,-,TRBV5-1,ASRGQASTDTQY
TRBJ1-5,-,TRBV5-5,ASNSGAGGQPQH
TRBJ1-1,few,TRBV29-1,SVEWGNTEAF
TRBJ1-1,-,TRBV20-1,SANPYSGTEAF
TRBJ2-5,-,TRBV12-3/TRBV12-4,ASTDLRVGQETQY
TRBJ2-1,-,TRBV15,ATSTDRDGLMDEQF
TRBJ2-7,-,TRBV19,ASSKTGIYEQY
TRBJ2-5,few,TRBV18,ASSPLRTQY
TRBJ2-1,-,TRBV20-1,SASPALLSGGSNEQF